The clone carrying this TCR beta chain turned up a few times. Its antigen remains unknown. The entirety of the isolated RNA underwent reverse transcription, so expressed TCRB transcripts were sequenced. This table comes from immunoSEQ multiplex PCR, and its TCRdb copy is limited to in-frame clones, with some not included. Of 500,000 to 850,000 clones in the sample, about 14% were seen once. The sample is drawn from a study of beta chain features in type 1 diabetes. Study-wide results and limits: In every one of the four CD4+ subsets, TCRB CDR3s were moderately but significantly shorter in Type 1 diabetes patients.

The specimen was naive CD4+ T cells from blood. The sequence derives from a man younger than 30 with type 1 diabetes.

The CDR3 region has the DNA TGTGCCAGCAGCGGGACTAGCGGCTCCTACGAGCAGTACTTC. This gives the protein CASSGTSGSYEQYF. This chain joins TRBV11-2 and TRBJ2-7, with 11 nucleotides matching TRBD2. V shed 5 bases, J shed 0 bases, and the junction held 0 bases outside the gene matches. This CDR3 has 14 residues. Germline V gene lookup returns CDR1 SGHAT and CDR2 FQNNGV.